This record concerns one T cell receptor (beta chain) sequence. Some clones are missing from TCRdb's copy, which holds only in-frame ones; the method was immunoSEQ multiplex PCR. The sample consists of fewer than 70,000 clones, approximately 92% of them appearing once. The sample comes from a study of blood T cell repertoires in COVID-19. Study-level background: Acute and convalescent COVID-19 samples came from the United States, Italy and Spain.

Germline V gene data show CDR1 as LGHDT and CDR2 as YNNKEL (reference sequence). The CDR3 spans 15 residues. Between the trimmed V and J ends, which lost 5 bases and 3 bases, there was a span of 16 bases. The source material was peripheral blood. This TCR was recovered from an elderly woman with active COVID-19. The chain couples TRBV3-1 (or the pseudogene TRBV3-2) to TRBJ1-2; D possibly corresponds to TRBD1 (5 bases). CDR3 protein: CASSSSGGVDYGYTF. The CDR3 region has the DNA TGTGCCAGCAGCTCCAGTGGAGGGGTGGACTATGGCTACACCTTC.